The 27 T cell receptor beta chains below come from one sample, sequenced in a study of blood T cell repertoires in COVID-19. Clones were sequenced by immunoSEQ multiplex PCR, and TCRdb holds only the in-frame ones, with some missing. This table has about 420,000 clones, 70% to 90% appearing once. Source material: peripheral blood. The source is a man in his late teens or twenties with COVID-19, enrolled during active disease.

The chain joins TRBV27 to TRBJ1-5, with a tentative D call TRBD1 (6 bases). Germline assignment: CDR1 MNHEY and CDR2 SMNVEV (reference sequence). Trimming took off 5 bases at V and 6 bases at J, with 14 bases between the two ends. The CDR3 spans 14 residues. CDR3 protein: CASSENRVGQPQHF. Here the CDR3 DNA reads TGTGCCAGCAGTGAGAACAGGGTTGGTCAGCCCCAGCATTTT.

The table lists this clone with a few counts. The chain is built from TRBV7-2 and TRBJ1-5, with D maybe TRBD1 (6 bases). The ends were cut back, 1 base at V and 6 bases at J, with 13 bases in the middle. The CDR3 is made up of 15 amino acids. The germline CDR1 and CDR2 sequences are SGHTA and FQGNSA. The CDR3 nucleotides read TGTGCCAGCAGCTTAGGACGGGCAGGGGTTCAGCCCCAGCATTTT. This translates into CASSLGRAGVQPQHF.

The chain uses TRBV5-1 and TRBJ2-2; D unresolved. V lost 4 bases to trimming and J lost 4 bases, with 17 bases between them. Germline assignment: CDR1 SGHRS and CDR2 YFSETQ. This CDR3 spans 16 amino acids. CDR3 DNA: TGCGCCAGCAGCATGGTGGCGGTCCGAGGCACCGGGGAGCTGTTTTTT. Translating it yields CASSMVAVRGTGELFF.

The genes are TRBV30 and TRBJ2-6; possibly TRBD1 for D (6 bases). Trimming stripped 0 bases from V and 2 bases from J, with 8 bases between. The germline CDR1 and CDR2 sequences are GTSNPN and SVGIG (reference sequence). The CDR3 sequence is 15 residues long. As DNA, the CDR3 is TGTGCCTGGAGTGTACAGGGAGCTGGGGCCAACGTCCTGACTTTC. Its protein is CAWSVQGAGANVLTF. The complete variable domain, with remaining parts taken from reference TRBV30 and TRBJ2-6, reads SQTIHQWPATLVQPVGSPLSLECTVEGTSNPNLYWYRQAAGRGLQLLFYSVGIGQISSEVPQNLSASRPQDRQFILSSKKLLLSDSGFYLCAWSVQGAGANVLTFGAGSRLTVL.

The chain has TRBV7-8 and TRBJ2-2; 7 bases align to TRBD1. The germline V gene encodes CDR1 SGHVS and CDR2 FQNEAQ. The CDR3 extends over 16 amino acids. The J segment lost 5 bases and the V segment lost 1 base, leaving 7 bases of the junction unmatched. Written as DNA, the CDR3 is TGTGCCAGCAGCTTAGTAGGACAGGTCTGGACCGGGGAGCTGTTTTTT. Translating gives CASSLVGQVWTGELFF.

The CDR3 protein is CASSQAVASGGYYEQFF. For the CDR3, the DNA is TGTGCCAGCAGCCAAGCTGTGGCTAGCGGGGGGTATTATGAGCAGTTCTTC. The gene calls are TRBV4-2 and TRBJ2-1; 11 nucleotides match TRBD2. This CDR3 is built from 17 residues. The germline V gene has CDR1 LGHNA and CDR2 YNFKEQ. Germline trimming cut 1 base from V and 8 bases from J; bases unmatched to any gene: 10.

The V and J genes are TRBV5-6 and TRBJ1-2, with TRBD1 as a possible D gene (5 bases). Per germline, CDR1 SGHDT and CDR2 YYEEEE. CDR3 size: 15 residues. V lost 0 bases to trimming and J lost 4 bases, with 13 bases between them. CDR3 residues: CASSLDKGSGYGYTF. As DNA, the CDR3 is TGTGCCAGCAGCTTGGATAAGGGGTCAGGCTATGGCTACACCTTC.

This sequence joins TRBV19 and TRBJ2-2, with a possible D match to TRBD1 (6 bases). Per germline, CDR1 LNHDA and CDR2 SQIVND (reference sequence). V was clipped by 7 bases and J by 1 base, with 10 bases between them. The CDR3 has 14 amino acids. The DNA for the CDR3 is TGTGCCAGTATGTTGACAGGGAACACCGGGGAGCTGTTTTTT. Its protein product is CASMLTGNTGELFF.

V and J are TRBV9 and TRBJ2-2; 15 bases agree with TRBD2. Germline V CDR1 and CDR2: SGDLS, YYNGEE. The trim removed 3 bases at V and 9 bases at J, leaving 6 bases unmatched. The CDR3 loop spans 16 amino acids. The CDR3: CASSAGLAGGQRELFF. CDR3 DNA sequence: TGTGCCAGCAGCGCAGGACTAGCGGGGGGGCAGAGGGAGCTGTTTTTT.

The rearrangement uses TRBV12-2 and TRBJ2-1; TRBD2 reflects the table's D call only, with no check against the DNA. TRBV12-2 is a known pseudogene. CDR3 length equals 13 residues. CDR3 region: CASRLPTSGEQFF. The CDR3 DNA reads as TGTGCAAGTCGCTTACCTACTAGTGGTGAGCAGTTCTTC.

This clone was found a few times. The rearrangement links TRBV4-2 to TRBJ2-1; TRBD1 matches 9 bases. The CDR3 is made up of 16 amino acids. V lost 1 base and J lost 8; bases outside the gene matches: 9. Germline V gene lookup returns CDR1 LGHNA and CDR2 YNFKEQ. The CDR3 loop reads CASSQVSQGALYEQFF. The CDR3 coding sequence is TGTGCCAGCAGCCAAGTATCACAGGGGGCCTTGTATGAGCAGTTCTTC.

The gene calls are TRBV5-4 and TRBJ2-2; 10 nucleotides match TRBD2. Germline CDR1 SGHNT, CDR2 YYREEE (reference sequence). The ends lost 6 bases at V and 2 bases at J; junction bases unmatched: 7. This CDR3 is built from 16 residues. CDR3 amino acids: CASTSWTSGNTGELFF. For the CDR3, the DNA is TGTGCCAGCACATCCTGGACTAGCGGAAACACCGGGGAGCTGTTTTTT.

This chain uses TRBV27 with TRBJ2-7; perhaps TRBD1 as D (7 bases). CDR1 and CDR2 from the germline V gene are MNHEY and SMNVEV (reference sequence). The CDR3 is made up of 14 amino acids. The germline V and J ends were trimmed by 5 bases and 7 bases, with 18 bases remaining between them. This CDR3 reads CASSQGDWSREQYF. The DNA of the CDR3 is TGTGCCAGCAGTCAGGGGGACTGGTCGCGAGAGCAGTACTTC.

The table lists this clone with a count of one. The chain has TRBV5-6 and TRBJ2-1; 11 bases are a match to TRBD2. The V gene end was trimmed by 4 bases and the J gene end by 10 bases; junction bases not matched to a gene: 7. This CDR3 has 14 residues. Per the germline V gene, CDR1 is SGHDT and CDR2 is YYEEEE. The CDR3 bases are TGTGCCAGCAGCCATTTAGCGGGAGGGAGGGAGCAGTTCTTC. This gives the protein CASSHLAGGREQFF. The full variable domain, its missing parts supplied by reference TRBV5-6 and TRBJ2-1, is DAGVTQSPTHLIKTRGQQVTLRCSPKSGHDTVSWYQQALGQGPQFIFQYYEEEERQRGNFPDRFSGHQFPNYSSELNVNALLLGDSALYLCASSHLAGGREQFFGPGTRLTVL.

The chain combines TRBV10-2 with TRBJ1-3, with TRBD1 as a possible D gene (5 bases). Trimming stripped 6 bases from V and 0 bases from J, with 9 bases between. CDR3 length: 14 amino acids. Germline CDR1 and CDR2: WSHSY and SAAADI. CDR3 in amino acids: CASRDTGSGNTIYF. In DNA, the CDR3 is TGCGCCAGCAGGGACACAGGCTCTGGAAACACCATATATTTT.

This clone occurred once. This chain joins TRBV11-3 and TRBJ2-7; TRBD1 matches at 9 bases. V shed 5 bases and J 2 bases; nucleotides not matched to a gene: 4. This CDR3 spans 14 amino acids. CDR1 SGHNT and CDR2 YENEEA come from the germline V gene. CDR3 coding DNA: TGTGCCAGCAGCGCCGGGACAGGGACCTACGAGCAGTACTTC. Translated: CASSAGTGTYEQYF.

The V gene is TRBV5-1, the J gene TRBJ2-7, with 11 nucleotides matching TRBD1. Per germline, CDR1 SGHRS and CDR2 YFSETQ. The J segment lost 6 bases and the V segment lost 5 bases, leaving 7 bases of the junction unmatched. The CDR3 sequence is 14 residues long. In DNA, the CDR3 is TGCGCCAGCAGATTCGGACAGGGGGCTCGCGAGCAGTACTTC. Translated: CASRFGQGAREQYF.

This clone appeared once. The genes are TRBV25-1 and TRBJ2-5; 10 bases fit TRBD2. Germline-derived CDR1 and CDR2 are MGHDK and SYGVNS. The CDR3 runs to 13 residues. V shed 8 bases, J shed 7 bases, and the junction held 7 bases outside the gene matches. CDR3 coding DNA: TGTGCCAGCCGCCGATCTAGCGGGGGGACCCAGTACTTC. Translating it yields CASRRSSGGTQYF.

This chain uses TRBV5-6 with TRBJ2-6; TRBD2 agrees at 10 bases. CDR3 length: 17 residues. From germline, CDR1 is SGHDT and CDR2 YYEEEE. J was trimmed by 4 bases and V by 2 bases; bases with no gene match: 6. This CDR3 reads CASSFLAGALGANVLTF. The DNA for the CDR3 is TGTGCCAGCAGCTTCCTAGCGGGAGCTCTGGGGGCCAACGTCCTGACTTTC.

The CDR3 nucleotides are TGCGCCACCTCGGGACAGGGAAACGGGGAGCTGTTTTTT. Its protein product is CATSGQGNGELFF. The chain uses TRBV10-1 and TRBJ2-2; the match to TRBD1 covers 9 bases. This CDR3 comprises 13 residues. Germline loops: CDR1 WNHNN, CDR2 SYGVQD (reference sequence). V lost 10 bases and J lost 7; bases outside the gene matches: 7.

The chain carries TRBV5-1 and TRBJ2-7; 12 nucleotides agree with TRBD2. J lost 2 bases, V lost 4 bases, and 7 bases had no gene match. Germline V gives CDR1 SGHRS, CDR2 YFSETQ. CDR3 length: 16 residues. The CDR3 spells CASSIGLAGGTYEQYF. The CDR3 DNA reads TGCGCCAGCAGCATTGGCCTAGCGGGGGGGACCTACGAGCAGTACTTC.

The chain uses TRBV6-1 and TRBJ2-2; 7 positions agree with TRBD2. This CDR3 has 16 residues. Per the germline V gene, CDR1 is MNHNS and CDR2 is SASEGT. Trimming took 3 bases from V and 4 from J; bases not matched to a gene: 8. The DNA of the CDR3 is TGTGCCAGCAGTGATCTTCGGACTAGGGGCACCGGGGAGCTGTTTTTT. This encodes CASSDLRTRGTGELFF.

This clone was counted once. The chain combines TRBV7-2 with TRBJ2-7, with 7 bases aligning to TRBD1. The CDR3 extends over 16 amino acids. The trim removed 4 bases at V and 0 bases at J, leaving 9 bases unmatched. Germline assignment: CDR1 SGHTA and CDR2 FQGNSA. CDR3 coding DNA: TGTGCCAGCAGCTCTTCCGGGACAGTAAGCTCCTACGAGCAGTACTTC. Residues: CASSSSGTVSSYEQYF.

The gene calls are TRBV7-8 and TRBJ2-1, with D perhaps matching TRBD2 (5 bases). The V end was cut by 5 bases, the J end by 7 bases, with 15 bases between. The germline CDR1 and CDR2 sequences are SGHVS and FQNEAQ. The length of the CDR3 is 14 residues. The CDR3 sequence: CASSLTRNINEQFF. DNA for the CDR3: TGTGCCAGCAGCCTTACTAGGAACATTAATGAGCAGTTCTTC.

The CDR3 nucleotides are TGTGCCAGCAGCGTTGCCCCTGACTCCTCCTACGAGCAGTACTTC. Translating it yields CASSVAPDSSYEQYF. The chain combines TRBV9 with TRBJ2-7; unclear D gene. Per the germline V gene, CDR1 is SGDLS and CDR2 is YYNGEE. This CDR3 is built from 15 residues. Trimming stripped 2 bases from V and 0 bases from J, with 12 bases between.

The chain recombines TRBV29-1 with TRBJ2-1; D may be TRBD1 (6 bases). This CDR3 is 11 amino acids long. V shed 5 bases and J shed 7 bases, with 9 bases lying between them. Germline V gene sequence: CDR1 SQVTM, CDR2 ANQGSEA. The CDR3: CSVPRGNEQFF. The CDR3 DNA follows: TGCAGCGTTCCAAGGGGGAATGAGCAGTTCTTC.

The chain links TRBV7-3 to TRBJ2-3; D remains ambiguous. Germline V gene data show CDR1 as SGHTA and CDR2 as FQGTGA. The CDR3 contains 15 residues. V was shortened by 3 bases and J by 0 bases, with 10 bases between the two germline ends. CDR3 sequence: CASSFRPGSTDTQYF. DNA for the CDR3: TGTGCCAGCAGCTTTCGACCCGGGAGCACAGATACGCAGTATTTT. The full variable domain, with the rest looked up from reference TRBV7-3 and TRBJ2-3, is GAGVSQTPSNKVTEKGKYVELRCDPISGHTALYWYRQSLGQGPEFLIYFQGTGAADDSGLPNDRFFAVRPEGSVSTLKIQRTERGDSAVYLCASSFRPGSTDTQYFGPGTRLTVL.